These 20 T cell receptor beta chains were all obtained from the same sample, sequenced in a study of blood T cell repertoires in COVID-19. This table comes from immunoSEQ multiplex PCR, and its TCRdb copy is limited to in-frame clones, with some not included. Seen here are tens of thousands of clones, more than 90% observed once, and the top ten hold more than 5.5%. Sequencing used peripheral blood. The receptors come from a man aged 50-59 years with active COVID-19.

This chain links TRBV7-2 with TRBJ1-1, with 10 bases fitting TRBD1. CDR1 is SGHTA and CDR2 is FQGNSA in the germline V gene. There are 16 residues in the CDR3. Trimming at V came to 6 bases and at J to 5 bases, leaving 12 bases not matched to a gene. CDR3 residues: CASSPTRDRGRTEAFF. The CDR3 DNA is TGTGCCAGCAGTCCGACCCGGGACAGGGGACGAACTGAAGCTTTCTTT.

The chain is built from TRBV20-1 and TRBJ1-2, with TRBD1 matching 7 bases. Germline V gene data show CDR1 as DFQATT and CDR2 as SNEGSKA (reference sequence). The CDR3 is 10 residues long. For the CDR3, the DNA is TGCAGCTCGACAGGGCCTGGCTACACCTTC. Translating gives CSSTGPGYTF.

The chain recombines TRBV7-2 with TRBJ2-1, with D unclear. V was shortened by 2 bases and J by 2 bases, with 7 bases between the two germline ends. The CDR3 is 14 amino acids. The germline gives CDR1 SGHTA, CDR2 FQGNSA. CDR3 in DNA: TGTGCCAGCAGCTTACACAGAACCTACAATGAGCAGTTCTTC. Translated, it gives CASSLHRTYNEQFF.

A single count supports this clone. The chain carries TRBV27 and TRBJ2-5; 9 bases agree with TRBD2. The CDR3 runs to 13 residues. V was pared by 3 bases and J by 7 bases, with 3 bases of the junction left unmatched. CDR1 and CDR2 (germline): MNHEY, SMNVEV (reference sequence). CDR3 loop: CASSFLAGATQYF. The CDR3 coding sequence is TGTGCCAGCAGTTTTTTAGCGGGGGCGACCCAGTACTTC.

The CDR3 is CASSRLAGEVEQFF. CDR3 DNA sequence: TGTGCCAGCAGCCGACTAGCGGGAGAGGTGGAGCAGTTCTTC. The chain joins TRBV3-1 (or the pseudogene TRBV3-2) to TRBJ2-1; 12 positions match TRBD2. V lost 4 bases and J lost 10; bases outside the gene matches: 5. Germline lookup yields CDR1 LGHDT and CDR2 YNNKEL (reference sequence). The CDR3 is 14 residues long.

The genes are TRBV4-3 and TRBJ2-2, with 12 bases matching TRBD2. CDR3 size: 18 residues. From germline, CDR1 is LGHNA and CDR2 YSLEER. The J segment lost 1 base and the V segment lost 4 bases, leaving 7 bases of the junction unmatched. CDR3 amino acids: CASSPERGLAGNTGELFF. The CDR3 bases are TGCGCCAGCAGCCCCGAAAGGGGACTAGCGGGGAACACCGGGGAGCTGTTTTTT.

This clone was counted a single time. V usage is TRBV10-3 and J usage is TRBJ2-7, with 10 bases identical to TRBD2. There are 14 residues in the CDR3. J was trimmed by 7 bases and V by 2 bases; bases with no gene match: 5. CDR1 and CDR2 (germline): ENHRY, SYGVKD. Here the CDR3 reads CAISERTSGSEQYF. The CDR3 nucleotides are TGTGCCATCAGTGAGAGGACTAGCGGTTCAGAGCAGTACTTC.

This clone has a single count. The V and J genes are TRBV29-1 and TRBJ1-1, with a weak D call TRBD1 (6 bases). CDR3 length equals 13 residues. The germline gives CDR1 SQVTM, CDR2 ANQGSEA. Trimming removed 1 base at V and 11 bases at J, with 17 bases between. The CDR3 spells CSVEGARGRGAFF. The DNA for the CDR3 is TGCAGCGTTGAAGGAGCCAGGGGAAGGGGGGCTTTCTTT. Full variable domain (missing parts from reference TRBV29-1 and TRBJ1-1): SAVISQKPSRDICQRGTSLTIQCQVDSQVTMMFWYRQQPGQSLTLIATANQGSEATYESGFVIDKFPISRPNLTFSTLTVSNMSPEDSSIYLCSVEGARGRGAFFGQGTRLTVV.

The chain combines TRBV11-2 with TRBJ2-1; 11 bases agree with TRBD2. The CDR3 consists of 16 residues. V lost 3 bases and J lost 6; bases outside the gene matches: 7. Per germline, CDR1 SGHAT and CDR2 FQNNGV. The CDR3 nucleotides read TGTGCCAGCAGCTTCTCTAGCGGGGGGATACGCAATGAGCAGTTCTTC. This translates into CASSFSSGGIRNEQFF.

The V call is TRBV5-4, the J call TRBJ2-5, with TRBD2 matching 11 bases. This CDR3 has 14 residues. CDR1 SGHNT and CDR2 YYREEE come from the germline V gene (reference sequence). The ends lost 3 bases at V and 3 bases at J; junction bases unmatched: 1. In DNA, the CDR3 is TGTGCCAGCAGCTCGACTAGCGGGGAAGAGACCCAGTACTTC. This translates into CASSSTSGEETQYF.

The chain has TRBV7-2 and TRBJ2-7, with 8 bases aligning to TRBD2. Germline V gene data show CDR1 as SGHTA and CDR2 as FQGNSA. The CDR3 loop spans 12 amino acids. J was trimmed by 6 bases and V by 3 bases; bases with no gene match: 1. Written as DNA, the CDR3 is TGTGCCAGCAGCTTTAGCGGGATCGAGCAGTACTTC. This encodes CASSFSGIEQYF.

The V gene is TRBV29-1, the J gene TRBJ2-3; TRBD1 matches 11 bases. The CDR3 has 16 amino acids. Germline V gene data show CDR1 as SQVTM and CDR2 as ANQGSEA. V shed 2 bases, J shed 4 bases, and the junction held 8 bases outside the gene matches. The CDR3 region is CSVEWSLDRGPDTQYF. The CDR3 bases are TGCAGCGTTGAATGGTCTTTGGACAGGGGGCCAGATACGCAGTATTTT.

The J gene is TRBJ2-2, the V gene TRBV10-3, with 8 bases identical to TRBD2. Per germline, CDR1 ENHRY and CDR2 SYGVKD. The CDR3 is 13 amino acids. The J segment lost 6 bases and the V segment lost 10 bases, leaving 7 bases of the junction unmatched. CDR3 protein: CATFGGASGELFF. The CDR3 coding sequence is TGTGCCACCTTCGGGGGGGCCTCCGGGGAGCTGTTTTTT.

The chain carries TRBV28 and TRBJ1-3; no firm D call. The germline CDR1 and CDR2 sequences are MDHEN and SYDVKM. V lost 1 base, J lost 0 bases, and 10 bases lay in between. The CDR3 runs to 16 residues. The CDR3 reads CASSLLPRSSGNTIYF. In DNA, the CDR3 is TGTGCCAGCAGTTTATTACCCAGGTCCTCTGGAAACACCATATATTTT.

Note on this clone: Within the sample, other DNA sequences also encode this same CDR3. This CDR3 is CASSYSTRGETQYF. The CDR3 DNA reads as TGTGCCAGCAGTTACTCGACCAGGGGTGAGACCCAGTACTTC. The J gene is TRBJ2-5, the V gene TRBV6-2 or TRBV6-3; D is perhaps TRBD1 (6 bases). V was trimmed by 0 bases and J by 5 bases, leaving 10 bases between them. This CDR3 is 14 amino acids long. Germline-derived CDR1 and CDR2 are MNHEY and SVGEGT.

This rearrangement joins TRBV5-1 to TRBJ2-3; no clear D. Deletions cut 4 bases from V and 0 bases from J, with 6 bases between. This CDR3 has 13 amino acids. CDR1 and CDR2 (germline): SGHRS, YFSETQ. In nucleotides, the CDR3 is TGCGCCAGCAGCCCTCTTAGCACAGATACGCAGTATTTT. This codes for CASSPLSTDTQYF.

This clone was observed once. This chain joins TRBV7-2 and TRBJ2-5, with D possibly being TRBD2 (6 bases). The V end lost 5 bases, the J end lost 5 bases, and 18 bases lay between the germline ends. The CDR3 is 15 residues long. The germline V gene encodes CDR1 SGHTA and CDR2 FQGNSA. The CDR3 loop reads CASSPTLAAGETQYF. CDR3 DNA: TGTGCCAGCAGCCCCACTCTGGCGGCGGGGGAGACCCAGTACTTC.

This clone was counted once. This chain uses TRBV24-1 with TRBJ2-2, with D possibly TRBD1 on 6 matching bases. Germline CDR1 KGHDR, CDR2 SFDVKD. CDR3 size: 14 residues. Trimming took off 3 bases at V and 6 bases at J, with 10 bases between the two ends. The CDR3 DNA follows: TGTGCCACCAGTGATCAGAACAGGGCCGGGGAGCTGTTTTTT. Residues: CATSDQNRAGELFF.

The V and J genes are TRBV10-1 and TRBJ2-1, with 7 nucleotides matching TRBD2. The CDR3 length is 18 residues. Trimming at V came to 2 bases and at J to 8 bases, leaving 18 bases not matched to a gene. Germline V gene data show CDR1 as WNHNN and CDR2 as SYGVQD (reference sequence). This CDR3 is CASSESRSGTSGRDEQFF. DNA for the CDR3: TGCGCCAGCAGTGAGAGTAGGAGCGGGACGTCTGGCCGCGATGAGCAGTTCTTC.

The chain couples TRBV5-1 to TRBJ2-2; maybe TRBD1 (5 bases). V dropped 0 bases and J dropped 2 bases, with 14 bases sitting between them. There are 17 residues in the CDR3. The germline V gene has CDR1 SGHRS and CDR2 YFSETQ. The CDR3 region is CASSLVPKTVNTGELFF. For the CDR3, the DNA is TGCGCCAGCAGCTTGGTCCCTAAGACAGTAAACACCGGGGAGCTGTTTTTT. Full variable domain (missing parts from reference TRBV5-1 and TRBJ2-2): KAGVTQTPRYLIKTRGQQVTLSCSPISGHRSVSWYQQTPGQGLQFLFEYFSETQRNKGNFPGRFSGRQFSNSRSEMNVSTLELGDSALYLCASSLVPKTVNTGELFFGEGSRLTVL.